A single sample is the source of the 2 T cell receptor beta chains below, sequenced in a study of CD4 T cells in relation to SARS-CoV-2 and coronaviruses. These receptors are not linked to any known antigen. TCRdb keeps only in-frame clones here, not all; method: immunoSEQ multiplex PCR. The data show roughly 21,000 clones, about four fifths seen once. The unexposed donors gave CD4+ T cells in about 2010-2019, prior to COVID-19. Isolation of CD4+ T cells took place after approximately eleven days in culture. The sequencing sample was made of CD4+ T cells from PBMCs, cultured in vitro. These receptors all come from a human donor in good health.

This clone is a singleton in its sample. The CDR3: CAISMERSPTDTQYF. The CDR3 DNA sequence: TGTGCCATCAGTATGGAGCGGAGTCCCACAGATACGCAGTATTTT. V and J are TRBV10-3 and TRBJ2-3; D may be TRBD2 (5 bases). This CDR3 has 15 residues. The germline V and J ends were trimmed by 5 bases and 2 bases, with 14 bases remaining between them. Germline V gives CDR1 ENHRY, CDR2 SYGVKD.

This clone came up a few times. The chain employs TRBV2 and TRBJ2-7; 7 positions agree with TRBD2. The germline CDR1 and CDR2 sequences are SNHLY and FYNNEI. The CDR3 runs to 15 residues. V shed 6 bases, J shed 4 bases, and the junction held 12 bases outside the gene matches. CDR3 region: CASSALVGGDYEQYF. CDR3 sequence (DNA): TGTGCCAGCAGCGCCCTGGTGGGGGGGGATTACGAGCAGTACTTC.